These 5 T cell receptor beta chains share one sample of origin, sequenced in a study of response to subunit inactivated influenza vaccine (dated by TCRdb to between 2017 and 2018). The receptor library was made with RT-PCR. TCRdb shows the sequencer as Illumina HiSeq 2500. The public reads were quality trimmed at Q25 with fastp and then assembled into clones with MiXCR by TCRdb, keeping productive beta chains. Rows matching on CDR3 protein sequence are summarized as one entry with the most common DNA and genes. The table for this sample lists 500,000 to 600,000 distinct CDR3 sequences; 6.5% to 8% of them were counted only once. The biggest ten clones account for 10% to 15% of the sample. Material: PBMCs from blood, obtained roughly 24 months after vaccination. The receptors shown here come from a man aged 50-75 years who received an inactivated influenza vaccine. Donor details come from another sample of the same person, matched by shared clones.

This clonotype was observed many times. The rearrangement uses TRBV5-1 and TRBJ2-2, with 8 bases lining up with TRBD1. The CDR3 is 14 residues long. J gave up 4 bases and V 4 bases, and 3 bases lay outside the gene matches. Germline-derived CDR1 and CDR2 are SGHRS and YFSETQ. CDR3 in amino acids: CASSGQGFTGELFF. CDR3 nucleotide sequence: TGCGCCAGCAGCGGACAGGGATTCACCGGGGAGCTGTTTTTT.

CDR3 in DNA: TGTGCCAGCACCTCAGGGGGGGGCACAGATACGCAGTATTTT. Residues: CASTSGGGTDTQYF. This sequence joins TRBV27 and TRBJ2-3, with D possibly called TRBD1 or TRBD2 (7 bases each). The CDR3 contains 14 residues. The germline V gene encodes CDR1 MNHEY and CDR2 SMNVEV (reference sequence). The V end was cut by 7 bases, the J end by 1 base, with 12 bases between.

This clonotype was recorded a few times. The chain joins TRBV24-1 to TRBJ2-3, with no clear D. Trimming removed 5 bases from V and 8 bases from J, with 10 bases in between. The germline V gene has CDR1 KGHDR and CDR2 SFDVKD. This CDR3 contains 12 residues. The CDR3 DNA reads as TGTGCCACCAGTGGGTCCCCGGGTACGCAGTATTTT. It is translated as CATSGSPGTQYF.

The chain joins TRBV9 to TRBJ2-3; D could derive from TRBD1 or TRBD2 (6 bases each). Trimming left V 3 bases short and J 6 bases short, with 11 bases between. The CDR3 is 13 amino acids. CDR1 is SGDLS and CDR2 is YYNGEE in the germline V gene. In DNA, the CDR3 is TGTGCCAGCAGCGGGATAGGGGGGGATACGCAGTATTTT. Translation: CASSGIGGDTQYF. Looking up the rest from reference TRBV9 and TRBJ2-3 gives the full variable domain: DSGVTQTPKHLITATGQRVTLRCSPRSGDLSVYWYQQSLDQGLQFLIQYYNGEERAKGNILERFSAQQFPDLHSELNLSSLELGDSALYFCASSGIGGDTQYFGPGTRLTVL.

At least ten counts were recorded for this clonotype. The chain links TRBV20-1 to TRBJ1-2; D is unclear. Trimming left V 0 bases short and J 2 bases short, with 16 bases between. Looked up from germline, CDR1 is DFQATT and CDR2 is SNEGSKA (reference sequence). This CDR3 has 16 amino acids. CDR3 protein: CSARDLNGAGNYGYTF. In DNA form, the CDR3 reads TGCAGTGCTAGAGATCTGAATGGAGCTGGGAACTATGGCTACACCTTC.